The T cell receptor beta chain described here comes from a study of T cell clonality in common variable immunodeficiency. Study-level findings and limits: CVID subjects shared fewer TCRbeta clones than healthy controls did.

This CDR3 spans 15 amino acids. Germline loops: CDR1 DFQATT, CDR2 SNEGSKA (reference sequence). Trimming shortened V by 5 bases and J by 0 bases, and 14 bases separated the two germline ends. The sample holds many counts of this clone. As yet, its antigen is unknown. The read stops 3 residues short of the end of the CDR3; the missing end is completed from the germline J gene. Only in-frame clones appear in the TCRdb table, and some are missing; sequencing was by immunoSEQ multiplex PCR. This sample carries approximately 57,000 clones and no singletons, and around 0.84% goes to the top ten. The chain combines TRBV20-1 with TRBJ1-3, with a possible D match to TRBD1 (5 bases). The sample taken for sequencing was peripheral blood mononuclear cells. The receptor was isolated from a person between 18 and 70 years old in good health. The DNA read from the CDR3 is TGCAGTGCTCCGTCTTCAGGGTTCTCTGGAAACACC. Translated: CSAPSSGFSGNT. The full CDR3 protein reads CSAPSSGFSGNTIYF.